Presented here are 18 T cell receptor beta chains from one specimen sequenced in a study of T cells after yellow fever vaccination. MiXCR, run by TCRdb on the 5' RACE reads, gives a single entry per CDR3 protein. The data show about 320,000 distinct CDR3 sequences, approximately 4% seen once. Sequencing was performed on PBMCs, taken 15 days after the yellow fever booster vaccination. The source is a man aged 18-30 years who received the YFV17D yellow fever vaccine.

This clonotype occurred many times. V is TRBV7-6 and J is TRBJ2-1; no firm D call. The CDR3 is 15 amino acids. The germline gives CDR1 SGHVS, CDR2 FNYEAQ. Between the trimmed V and J ends, which lost 1 base and 2 bases, there was a span of 9 bases. This chain's CDR3 is CASSLGLVPYNEQFF. In DNA, the CDR3 is TGTGCCAGCAGCTTAGGCCTAGTTCCCTACAATGAGCAGTTCTTC.

This clonotype showed up many times. The J gene is TRBJ2-7, the V gene TRBV4-3; 12 bases are a match to TRBD1. J lost 4 bases, V lost 4 bases, and 2 bases had no gene match. This CDR3 region has 14 residues. Germline V gene data show CDR1 as LGHNA and CDR2 as YSLEER. The CDR3 loop is CASSRDRGPYEQYF. The CDR3 nucleotides read TGCGCCAGCAGCCGGGACAGGGGGCCGTACGAGCAGTACTTC.

This clonotype showed up many times. J is TRBJ2-3 and V is TRBV7-9; tentatively, D is TRBD1 (6 bases). Trimming stripped 4 bases from V and 0 bases from J, with 14 bases between. Germline CDR1 is SEHNR and CDR2 is FQNEAQ (reference sequence). The CDR3 has 16 amino acids. CDR3 in DNA: TGTGCCAGCAGCTCTTACCGGGACACCAGCACAGATACGCAGTATTTT. Its translation is CASSSYRDTSTDTQYF.

The genes are TRBV30 and TRBJ1-2; D may be TRBD1 (5 bases). The V and J ends lost 0 bases and 8 bases respectively, with 13 bases between them. Germline lookup yields CDR1 GTSNPN and CDR2 SVGIG (reference sequence). The CDR3 spans 13 residues. The CDR3 protein is CAWSVQLRVGYTF. For the CDR3, the DNA is TGTGCCTGGAGTGTACAGCTCAGGGTAGGCTACACCTTC.

This clonotype has ten or more counts. The V call is TRBV15, the J call TRBJ2-3; 8 positions match TRBD2. The CDR3 totals 13 residues. Germline V gene lookup returns CDR1 LNHNV and CDR2 YYDKDF (reference sequence). After removal of 11 bases from V and 6 bases from J, the junction contained 10 bases not matched to a gene. CDR3 nucleotides: TGTGCCCCGGGGGGGGGCCGGTTGGATACGCAGTATTTT. It codes for CAPGGGRLDTQYF.

The chain joins TRBV4-3 to TRBJ2-6; D is unclear. CDR3 size: 15 residues. The V and J ends lost 2 bases and 2 bases respectively, with 7 bases between them. Per the germline V gene, CDR1 is LGHNA and CDR2 is YSLEER. The CDR3 DNA reads TGCGCCAGCAGCCAACAGGTAGCTGGGGCCAACGTCCTGACTTTC. Encoded protein: CASSQQVAGANVLTF.

This clonotype was detected once. The chain recombines TRBV5-6 with TRBJ1-1; possibly TRBD1 for D (5 bases). The germline V gene encodes CDR1 SGHDT and CDR2 YYEEEE. The CDR3 runs to 16 residues. Trimming left V 0 bases short and J 1 base short, with 13 bases between. CDR3 sequence: CASSLVSWGGNTEAFF. For the CDR3, the DNA is TGTGCCAGCAGCTTGGTGTCGTGGGGCGGGAACACTGAAGCTTTCTTT.

This clonotype has a count of ten or more. This chain links TRBV5-1 with TRBJ1-1; D is unclear. This CDR3 region has 15 residues. V was shortened by 0 bases and J by 1 base, with 10 bases between the two germline ends. Germline V gene lookup returns CDR1 SGHRS and CDR2 YFSETQ. The CDR3 protein is CASSLGETANTEAFF. DNA of the CDR3: TGCGCCAGCAGCTTGGGGGAAACAGCGAACACTGAAGCTTTCTTT.

This clonotype was seen only a few times. The chain combines TRBV29-1 with TRBJ1-2; 7 positions agree with TRBD1. This CDR3 contains 16 residues. The germline V gene encodes CDR1 SQVTM and CDR2 ANQGSEA. After removal of 3 bases from V and 1 base from J, the junction contained 11 bases not matched to a gene. CDR3 region: CSVDILGQVYNYGYTF. DNA of the CDR3: TGCAGCGTTGACATTCTTGGACAGGTCTATAACTATGGCTACACCTTC.

The genes are TRBV10-1 and TRBJ2-2; D ambiguous. CDR3 length: 13 amino acids. V gave up 4 bases and J gave up 5 bases, with 8 bases separating them. Per germline, CDR1 WNHNN and CDR2 SYGVQD (reference sequence). The CDR3 DNA sequence: TGCGCCAGCAGTGTATACCGGACCGGGGAGCTGTTTTTT. Amino acid sequence: CASSVYRTGELFF.

The rearrangement links TRBV14 to TRBJ2-5; D is possibly TRBD1 (6 bases). Trimming pared 2 bases from V and 2 bases from J, leaving 12 bases between. The CDR3 has 15 residues. Germline loops: CDR1 SGHDN, CDR2 FVKESK. The DNA for the CDR3 is TGTGCCAGCAGCCAATTAACAGGGCGTCAAGAGACCCAGTACTTC. It is translated as CASSQLTGRQETQYF.

This clonotype was recorded many times. The chain carries TRBV4-3 and TRBJ1-1; D remains unclear. Germline CDR1 is LGHNA and CDR2 is YSLEER. V lost 1 base and J lost 0, with 15 bases in between. The CDR3 length is 17 residues. The CDR3 reads CASSQGFAAFMNTEAFF. Written as DNA, the CDR3 is TGCGCCAGCAGCCAAGGATTCGCGGCCTTCATGAACACTGAAGCTTTCTTT.

This clonotype turned up a few times. The J gene is TRBJ1-1, the V gene TRBV7-6, with TRBD1 identical over 7 bases. This CDR3 has 15 amino acids. V shed 5 bases and J 1 base; nucleotides not matched to a gene: 7. Germline V gives CDR1 SGHVS, CDR2 FNYEAQ. CDR3 sequence: CASSKGQTANTEAFF. The CDR3 region has the DNA TGTGCCAGCAGCAAGGGACAGACAGCGAACACTGAAGCTTTCTTT.

The sample holds a few counts of this clonotype. The chain joins TRBV5-4 to TRBJ1-4; D is perhaps TRBD1 (5 bases). The germline V and J ends were trimmed by 4 bases and 12 bases, with 13 bases remaining between them. CDR1 SGHNT and CDR2 YYREEE come from the germline V gene (reference sequence). This CDR3 has 12 residues. The CDR3 region is CASSPEAGQLFF. The CDR3 region has the DNA TGTGCCAGCAGCCCCGAGGCGGGACAACTGTTTTTT. Full variable domain (remainder filled in from reference TRBV5-4 and TRBJ1-4): ETGVTQSPTHLIKTRGQQVTLRCSSQSGHNTVSWYQQALGQGPQFIFQYYREEENGRGNFPPRFSGLQFPNYSSELNVNALELDDSALYLCASSPEAGQLFFGSGTQLSVL.

This clonotype has at least ten counts. The chain carries TRBV20-1 and TRBJ2-5, with 10 bases aligning to TRBD1. The ends lost 6 bases at V and 4 bases at J; junction bases unmatched: 8. The CDR3 runs to 14 residues. Germline CDR1 reads DFQATT; CDR2 reads SNEGSKA (reference sequence). The CDR3 loop reads CSADRGRVSETQYF. CDR3 in DNA: TGCAGTGCCGACAGGGGGCGCGTGTCAGAGACCCAGTACTTC.

This clonotype occurred many times. This chain uses TRBV28 with TRBJ1-1; no clear D. Deletions cut 5 bases from V and 8 bases from J, with 12 bases between. CDR1 and CDR2 (germline): MDHEN, SYDVKM. The CDR3 has 12 amino acids. The CDR3 region is CASSPLGKEAFF. CDR3 sequence (DNA): TGTGCCAGCAGTCCCCTCGGCAAGGAAGCTTTCTTT.

This clonotype was seen repeatedly, ten times or more. The chain uses TRBV6-5 and TRBJ2-1; possibly TRBD2 for D (5 bases). V was trimmed by 4 bases and J by 3 bases, leaving 16 bases between them. The CDR3 runs 16 residues. Germline values: CDR1 MNHEY, CDR2 SVGAGI. The CDR3 loop reads CASSSESGPLYNEQFF. In DNA form, the CDR3 reads TGTGCCAGCAGTTCTGAAAGCGGACCCCTCTACAATGAGCAGTTCTTC.

This clonotype was counted many times. The chain combines TRBV5-1 with TRBJ2-7, with D hard to call. The CDR3 covers 11 residues. V shed 6 bases and J shed 6 bases, with 10 bases lying between them. CDR1 SGHRS and CDR2 YFSETQ come from the germline V gene. The CDR3 DNA reads TGCGCCAGCAAATCGGTCGGCGAGCAGTACTTC. Its translation: CASKSVGEQYF.